The clone carrying this T cell receptor beta chain was seen more than once but under ten times. Looked up from germline, CDR1 is MNHEY and CDR2 is SMNVEV (reference sequence). V gave up 6 bases and J gave up 1 base, with 19 bases separating them. CDR3 length: 17 residues. Study processing details: Reference gene primer amplification gave nucleated cell count estimates. The protocol was immunoSEQ multiplex PCR, while the TCRdb copy is restricted to in-frame clones and leaves out a portion. V and J calls plus clone size are reproduced from that table; the DNA served to infer D and trimming. The table has approximately 470,000 clones, around 90% seen once; the top ten hold around 0.7%. The cohort comprised adults aged about 18 to 100 years residing in about two dozen US areas. Symptom resolution, clearance, or two negative PCRs marked the recovered donors of Cohort 3. This entry comes from a study of blood T cell repertoires in COVID-19.

The receptor comes from a woman under 30 who had recovered from COVID-19. Material for sequencing was PBMCs or T cells enriched from blood (not recorded which). The V gene is TRBV27, the J gene TRBJ1-3, with D maybe TRBD1 (6 bases). The CDR3 DNA reads TGTGCCAGCAGCTCGTTGACAGGAGCAAAATCTGGAAACACCATATATTTT. This gives the protein CASSSLTGAKSGNTIYF.